The text below deals with one T cell receptor (beta chain). Germline CDR1 and CDR2: MDHEN and SYDVKM. Trimming took off 2 bases at V and 2 bases at J, with 10 bases between the two ends. CDR3 length: 15 residues. The data are from a study of cytomegalovirus exposure and HLA in healthy donors. 13 Jbeta primers and 60 Vbeta primers were used for the PCR. In the authors' workflow: The count from a later analysis was some 81 million unique TCR beta chains, around 10 million of them shared. Profiled with immunoSEQ multiplex PCR; TCRdb holds only in-frame clones, not every one. V and J calls and clone size come straight from that table; D and trimming were deduced from the DNA. The repertoire holds 150,000 to 250,000 clones, with around 85% as singletons.

This chain connects TRBV28 to TRBJ2-1, with D perhaps matching TRBD1 (6 bases). The clonotype comes from a woman aged 50 to 60 in good health and CMV-seronegative. The source material was PBMCs. CDR3 sequence (DNA): TGTGCCAGCAGTTTAGAGTACAGGGCCTACAATGAGCAGTTCTTC. Translation: CASSLEYRAYNEQFF.